This T cell receptor beta chain was sequenced in a study of T cell responses to AZD1222 COVID-19 vaccine. Findings and limits, study-wide: Two AZD1222 administrations were followed by greater Spike-specific TCR breadth and depth. The sample set comprised mostly white British donors with more females, and clonal diversity was possibly underestimated.

V dropped 1 base and J dropped 2 bases, with 12 bases sitting between them. The CDR3 runs 16 residues. Germline values: CDR1 SEHNR, CDR2 FQNEAQ (reference sequence). Method: immunoSEQ multiplex PCR; TCRdb's copy keeps in-frame clones and lacks some. This table has about 140,000 clones, over 90% appearing once. Concerning this clone itself: Its cognate antigen is unknown.

The chain carries TRBV7-9 and TRBJ1-3, with D hard to call. The sequencing here drew on peripheral blood, taken on day 0 of AZD1222 vaccination. This TCR came from an adult in good health. The CDR3 region is CASSLVVLLAGNTIYF. CDR3 sequence (DNA): TGTGCCAGCAGCTTAGTCGTCCTCCTCGCTGGAAACACCATATATTTT.